Each of the 25 T cell receptor beta chains below was sequenced from the same sample in a study of early T cells in non-severe SARS-CoV-2 infection. From the 5' RACE reads, TCRdb called clonotypes with MiXCR, one entry per CDR3 protein. Of roughly 28,000 distinct CDR3 sequences detected, under 6% appear once; the ten largest clones hold roughly 2.5%. The sample comprised whole blood. These receptors all stem from an adult who was a healthcare worker with PCR-confirmed SARS-CoV-2 infection or an uninfected control (not recorded which).

This clonotype was seen repeatedly, ten times or more. The chain employs TRBV28 and TRBJ1-5, with 9 bases identical to TRBD1. With V trimmed by 5 bases and J by 0 bases, 5 bases remained unmatched. This CDR3 is built from 16 residues. Germline assignment: CDR1 MDHEN and CDR2 SYDVKM. This CDR3 reads CASSPRTGASNQPQHF. The CDR3 region has the DNA TGTGCCAGCAGTCCCAGGACAGGGGCTAGCAATCAGCCCCAGCATTTT.

This clonotype has ten or more counts. The genes are TRBV12-3 or TRBV12-4 and TRBJ2-3, with TRBD2 matching over 7 bases. V was pared by 0 bases and J by 0 bases, with 0 bases of the junction left unmatched. The CDR3 spans 15 residues. CDR3 DNA: TGTGCCAGCAGTTTAGCTAGCGGGAGCACAGATACGCAGTATTTT. It is translated as CASSLASGSTDTQYF.

There are a few counts of this clonotype. The chain links TRBV11-2 to TRBJ2-7; 8 bases agree with TRBD2. Unmatched junction bases numbered 6, after V lost 0 bases and J lost 5 bases. From germline, CDR1 is SGHAT and CDR2 FQNNGV. The CDR3 has 15 amino acids. The CDR3 region is CASSLDGTRVNEQYF. The CDR3 DNA is TGTGCCAGCAGCTTAGACGGGACTAGAGTTAACGAGCAGTACTTC.

The table lists this clonotype with a few counts. The J gene is TRBJ1-2, the V gene TRBV12-3 or TRBV12-4; a possible D gene is TRBD1 (5 bases). Trimming took off 5 bases at V and 2 bases at J, with 12 bases between the two ends. The CDR3 length is 14 residues. The CDR3, as DNA: TGTGCCAGCAGTCCCGGGACCCGAAACTATGGCTACACCTTC. This sequence encodes CASSPGTRNYGYTF.

This clonotype was observed many times. V is TRBV6-6 and J is TRBJ2-3; 7 bases are shared with TRBD2. In germline, CDR1 is MNHNY, CDR2 SVGAGI (reference sequence). V was pared by 7 bases and J by 3 bases, with 10 bases of the junction left unmatched. This CDR3 has 15 residues. This chain's CDR3 is CASISRGSLTDTQYF. The CDR3, as DNA: TGTGCCAGCATCTCTCGCGGGAGTCTGACAGATACGCAGTATTTT.

The CDR3 DNA sequence: TGTGCCACTTACTTCCGGGACAGCCAAGAGACCCAGTACTTC. Amino acid sequence: CATYFRDSQETQYF. This chain links TRBV6-1 with TRBJ2-5; 7 bases fit TRBD1. The CDR3 runs to 14 residues. V shed 10 bases and J 1 base; nucleotides not matched to a gene: 9. Germline values: CDR1 MNHNS, CDR2 SASEGT.

This clonotype was observed at least ten times. The CDR3 is CAWSVRGNYNEQFF. CDR3 nucleotide sequence: TGTGCCTGGAGTGTACGGGGGAACTACAATGAGCAGTTCTTC. V is TRBV30 and J is TRBJ2-1; a possible D gene is TRBD2 (6 bases). The CDR3 has 14 residues. Trimming pared 0 bases from V and 3 bases from J, leaving 9 bases between. CDR1 is GTSNPN and CDR2 is SVGIG in the germline V gene (reference sequence).

This clonotype appeared many times. The genes are TRBV5-5 and TRBJ2-3; TRBD2 might be the D (6 bases). V lost 2 bases and J 1 base, leaving 14 bases between the germline ends. Per germline, CDR1 SGHKS and CDR2 YYEKEE (reference sequence). The CDR3 totals 16 residues. The CDR3 here is CASSLTGVSGTDTQYF. The CDR3 nucleotides are TGTGCCAGCAGCTTAACGGGGGTCTCCGGCACAGATACGCAGTATTTT.

This clonotype was recorded many times. The chain recombines TRBV7-9 with TRBJ2-5; D assignment may be TRBD1 or TRBD2 (5 bases each). The length of the CDR3 is 16 residues. The V and J ends lost 0 bases and 2 bases respectively, with 13 bases between them. The germline V gene has CDR1 SEHNR and CDR2 FQNEAQ (reference sequence). The CDR3 bases are TGTGCCAGCAGCTTAGCTTCGGGGCAGCCTCAAGAGACCCAGTACTTC. The encoded protein is CASSLASGQPQETQYF.

The CDR3 here is CASSTRGYPYEQYF. The CDR3 DNA reads as TGCGCCAGCAGTACAAGAGGGTATCCCTACGAGCAGTACTTC. The chain carries TRBV10-1 and TRBJ2-7, with D tentatively TRBD2 (5 bases). The CDR3 has 14 residues. Trimming left V 5 bases short and J 2 bases short, with 13 bases between. Germline CDR1 reads WNHNN; CDR2 reads SYGVQD (reference sequence).

This clonotype occurred many times. The chain has TRBV11-1 and TRBJ2-1, with D possibly called TRBD1 or TRBD2 (5 bases each). The CDR3 is 16 amino acids. Looked up from germline, CDR1 is SGHAT and CDR2 is FQDESV (reference sequence). V gave up 7 bases and J gave up 6 bases, with 22 bases separating them. The CDR3: CASTATGTSAVNEQFF. CDR3 DNA sequence: TGTGCCAGCACCGCCACCGGGACCTCTGCCGTCAATGAGCAGTTCTTC.

Many counts were recorded for this clonotype. The chain combines TRBV13 with TRBJ2-6, with no clear D. V lost 2 bases and J 0 bases, leaving 5 bases between the germline ends. CDR1 and CDR2 (germline): PRHDT, FYEKMQ (reference sequence). The CDR3 runs 15 residues. CDR3 nucleotides: TGTGCCAGCAGCTTACGTCCCTCTGGGGCCAACGTCCTGACTTTC. This sequence encodes CASSLRPSGANVLTF.

The V gene is TRBV10-3, the J gene TRBJ2-7; 10 nucleotides align to TRBD1. This CDR3 has 14 amino acids. V dropped 5 bases and J dropped 2; count of bases not matched to a gene: 3. Germline CDR1 ENHRY, CDR2 SYGVKD. The CDR3 sequence: CAISSGTGAYEQYF. For the CDR3, the DNA is TGTGCCATCAGTTCCGGGACAGGGGCCTACGAGCAGTACTTC.

The V and J genes are TRBV25-1 and TRBJ2-7; either TRBD1 or TRBD2 may supply D (6 bases each). V was cut by 7 bases and J by 8 bases, with 15 bases left in between. The CDR3 is 12 amino acids. Germline CDR1 and CDR2: MGHDK and SYGVNS. CDR3 nucleotide sequence: TGTGCCAGCACAGGGCTGGGGGGCCAGCAGTACTTC. Translation gives CASTGLGGQQYF.

This clonotype was seen ten or more times. The J gene is TRBJ2-1, the V gene TRBV7-6; 9 bases line up with TRBD2. The CDR3 is 15 residues long. The germline V gene encodes CDR1 SGHVS and CDR2 FNYEAQ. The ends lost 2 bases at V and 3 bases at J; junction bases unmatched: 2. The CDR3 spells CASSLLAGLYNEQFF. The DNA of the CDR3 is TGTGCCAGCAGCTTACTAGCGGGGCTCTACAATGAGCAGTTCTTC.

This clonotype was recorded many times. The V call is TRBV4-1, the J call TRBJ1-3, with D unclear. Trimming removed 3 bases at V and 8 bases at J, with 14 bases between. The CDR3 is 14 amino acids. In germline, CDR1 is MGHRA, CDR2 YSYEKL. CDR3 DNA: TGCGCCAGCAGCCACCACGGTTGGTTGGACACCATATATTTT. It specifies CASSHHGWLDTIYF.

The sample holds many counts of this clonotype. This chain uses TRBV24-1 with TRBJ2-1, with D unresolved. Germline CDR1 and CDR2: KGHDR and SFDVKD. The V end lost 3 bases, the J end lost 5 bases, and 7 bases lay between the germline ends. This CDR3 spans 13 amino acids. The CDR3 reads CATSDRDDNEQFF. As DNA, the CDR3 is TGTGCCACCAGTGATCGTGACGACAATGAGCAGTTCTTC.

This clonotype has only a few counts. This chain uses TRBV12-3 or TRBV12-4 with TRBJ1-5; possible D gene TRBD1, 6 bases. The CDR3 runs 15 residues. The V and J ends lost 8 bases and 0 bases respectively, with 14 bases between them. The chain's CDR3 is CASRGAGDSNQPQHF. Here the CDR3 DNA reads TGTGCCAGCCGTGGGGCAGGGGATAGCAATCAGCCCCAGCATTTT.

This clonotype has ten or more counts. The genes are TRBV7-6 and TRBJ2-3; weak D call: TRBD2 (6 bases). Germline CDR1 reads SGHVS; CDR2 reads FNYEAQ. CDR3 length: 16 residues. V lost 4 bases to trimming and J lost 0 bases, with 14 bases between them. CDR3 region: CASSSTGTLSTDTQYF. In nucleotides, the CDR3 is TGTGCCAGCAGCTCGACCGGGACTTTGAGCACAGATACGCAGTATTTT.

In this sample, this clonotype turned up many times. V gene TRBV10-1 combines with J gene TRBJ2-1; D perhaps matches TRBD2 (6 bases). This CDR3 has 13 residues. Germline V CDR1 and CDR2: WNHNN, SYGVQD (reference sequence). V was pared by 11 bases and J by 7 bases, with 18 bases between. The CDR3 here is CAGRRWEENEQFF. The CDR3 nucleotides are TGCGCCGGCCGTCGTTGGGAGGAGAATGAGCAGTTCTTC.

The chain links TRBV4-1 to TRBJ2-7; D gene uncertain. Germline values: CDR1 MGHRA, CDR2 YSYEKL. V was trimmed by 0 bases and J by 0 bases, leaving 12 bases between them. This CDR3 is 16 amino acids long. CDR3 sequence (DNA): TGCGCCAGCAGCCAAGAGGCGGCTAGTAGCTCCTACGAGCAGTACTTC. Residues: CASSQEAASSSYEQYF.

This clonotype has a count of ten or more. The chain joins TRBV12-3 or TRBV12-4 to TRBJ1-5; 8 nucleotides line up with TRBD1. The V and J ends lost 4 bases and 6 bases, in that order; junction bases with no gene match: 8. The CDR3 is 15 amino acids. CDR3 loop: CASSYGTGLGQPQHF. Here the CDR3 DNA reads TGTGCCAGCAGTTATGGGACAGGATTGGGTCAGCCCCAGCATTTT.

The table lists this clonotype with many counts. The CDR3 DNA reads TGTGCCAGGACCGGGACAGGGAAGGTGAACACCGGGGAGCTGTTTTTT. It is translated as CARTGTGKVNTGELFF. The chain employs TRBV2 and TRBJ2-2; 9 bases are a match to TRBD1. Germline V gives CDR1 SNHLY, CDR2 FYNNEI. V gave up 9 bases and J gave up 1 base; unmatched junction bases: 9. This CDR3 is built from 16 residues.

This clonotype was recorded many times. The V and J genes are TRBV7-3 and TRBJ2-1, with D tentatively TRBD1 (6 bases). Deletions cut 0 bases from V and 1 base from J, with 7 bases between. The germline CDR1 and CDR2 sequences are SGHTA and FQGTGA. The CDR3 extends over 15 amino acids. This chain's CDR3 is CASSLTRGSYNEQFF. The CDR3 DNA is TGTGCCAGCAGCTTAACCAGGGGATCCTACAATGAGCAGTTCTTC.

This clonotype has more than one count but fewer than ten. The chain recombines TRBV5-5 with TRBJ1-2; 9 bases line up with TRBD1. CDR1 is SGHKS and CDR2 is YYEKEE in the germline V gene (reference sequence). The CDR3 length is 14 residues. V was clipped by 4 bases and J by 2 bases; unmatched bases: 3. The CDR3 DNA follows: TGTGCCAGCAGCCCTGGGACAGGGAACTATGGCTACACCTTC. Protein product: CASSPGTGNYGYTF.